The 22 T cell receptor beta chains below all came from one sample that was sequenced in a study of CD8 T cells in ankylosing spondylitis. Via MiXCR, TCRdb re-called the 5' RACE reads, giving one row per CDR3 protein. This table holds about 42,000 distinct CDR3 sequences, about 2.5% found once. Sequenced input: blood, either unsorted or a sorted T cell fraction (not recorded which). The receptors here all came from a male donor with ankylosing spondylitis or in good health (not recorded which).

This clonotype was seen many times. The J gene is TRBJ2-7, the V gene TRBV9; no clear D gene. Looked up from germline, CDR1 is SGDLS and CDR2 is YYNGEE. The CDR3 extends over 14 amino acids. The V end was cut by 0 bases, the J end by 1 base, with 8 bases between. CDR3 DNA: TGTGCCAGCAGCGTAGTGCACAGTTCCTACGAGCAGTACTTC. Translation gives CASSVVHSSYEQYF.

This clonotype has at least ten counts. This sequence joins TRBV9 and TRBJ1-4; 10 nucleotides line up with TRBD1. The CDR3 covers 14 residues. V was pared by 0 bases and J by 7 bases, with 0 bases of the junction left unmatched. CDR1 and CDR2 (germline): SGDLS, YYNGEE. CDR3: CASSVGQGAEKLFF. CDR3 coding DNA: TGTGCCAGCAGCGTAGGACAGGGGGCTGAAAAACTGTTTTTT.

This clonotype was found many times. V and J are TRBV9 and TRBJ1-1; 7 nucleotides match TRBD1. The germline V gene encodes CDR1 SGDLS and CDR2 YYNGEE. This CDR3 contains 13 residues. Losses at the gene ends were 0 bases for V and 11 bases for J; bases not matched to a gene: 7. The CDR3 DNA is TGTGCCAGCAGCGTAGAAGGGGGCAGTTGGGCTTTCTTT. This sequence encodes CASSVEGGSWAFF. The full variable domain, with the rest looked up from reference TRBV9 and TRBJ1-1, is DSGVTQTPKHLITATGQRVTLRCSPRSGDLSVYWYQQSLDQGLQFLIQYYNGEERAKGNILERFSAQQFPDLHSELNLSSLELGDSALYFCASSVEGGSWAFFGQGTRLTVV.

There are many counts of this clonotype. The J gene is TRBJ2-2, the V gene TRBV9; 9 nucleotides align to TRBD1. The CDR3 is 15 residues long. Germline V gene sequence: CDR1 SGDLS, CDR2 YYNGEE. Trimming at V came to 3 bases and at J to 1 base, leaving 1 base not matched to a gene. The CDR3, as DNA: TGTGCCAGCAGCGCGGGACAGGGGAACACCGGGGAGCTGTTTTTT. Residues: CASSAGQGNTGELFF.

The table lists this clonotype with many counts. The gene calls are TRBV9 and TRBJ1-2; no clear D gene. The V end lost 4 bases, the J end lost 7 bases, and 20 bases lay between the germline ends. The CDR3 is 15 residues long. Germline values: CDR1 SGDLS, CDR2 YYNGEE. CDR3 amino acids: CASSSTIGGTVGYTF. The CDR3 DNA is TGTGCCAGCAGCTCAACCATAGGAGGAACCGTTGGCTACACCTTC.

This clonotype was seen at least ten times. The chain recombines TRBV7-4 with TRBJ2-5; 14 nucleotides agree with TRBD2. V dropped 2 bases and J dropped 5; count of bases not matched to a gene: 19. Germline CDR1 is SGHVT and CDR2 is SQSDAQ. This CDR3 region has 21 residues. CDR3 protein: CASSLFGLTSGRGAHNETQYF. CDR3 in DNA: TGTGCCAGCAGCTTATTCGGACTGACTAGCGGGAGGGGGGCCCACAACGAGACCCAGTACTTC.

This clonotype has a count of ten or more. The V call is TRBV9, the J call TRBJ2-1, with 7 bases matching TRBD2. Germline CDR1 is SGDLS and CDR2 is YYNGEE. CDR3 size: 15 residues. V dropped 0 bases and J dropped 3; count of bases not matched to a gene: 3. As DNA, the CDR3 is TGTGCCAGCAGCGTAGAACTAGCGAACTACAATGAGCAGTTCTTC. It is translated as CASSVELANYNEQFF.

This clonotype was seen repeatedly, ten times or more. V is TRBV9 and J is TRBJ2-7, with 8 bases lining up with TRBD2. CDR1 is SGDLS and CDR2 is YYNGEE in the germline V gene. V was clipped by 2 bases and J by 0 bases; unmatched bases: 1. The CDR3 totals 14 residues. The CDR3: CASSVTSGSYEQYF. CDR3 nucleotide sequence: TGTGCCAGCAGCGTCACTAGCGGCTCCTACGAGCAGTACTTC.

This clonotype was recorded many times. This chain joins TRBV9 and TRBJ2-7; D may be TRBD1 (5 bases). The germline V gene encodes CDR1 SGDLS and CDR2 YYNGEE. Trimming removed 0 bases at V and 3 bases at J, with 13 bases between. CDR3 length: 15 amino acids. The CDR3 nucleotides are TGTGCCAGCAGCGTAGCAGACACCCAGGGCTACGAGCAGTACTTC. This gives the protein CASSVADTQGYEQYF.

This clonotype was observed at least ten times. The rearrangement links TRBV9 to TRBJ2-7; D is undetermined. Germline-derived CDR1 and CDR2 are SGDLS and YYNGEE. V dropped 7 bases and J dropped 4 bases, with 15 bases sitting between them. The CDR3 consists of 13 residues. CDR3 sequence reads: CASVRVPPYEQYF. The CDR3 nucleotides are TGTGCCAGCGTTAGAGTCCCGCCTTACGAGCAGTACTTC.

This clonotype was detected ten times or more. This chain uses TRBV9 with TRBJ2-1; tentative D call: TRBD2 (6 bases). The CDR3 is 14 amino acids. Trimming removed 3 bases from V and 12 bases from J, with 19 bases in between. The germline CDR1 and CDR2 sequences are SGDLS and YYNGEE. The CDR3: CASSASGTFSWQFF. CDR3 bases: TGTGCCAGCAGCGCATCCGGGACTTTTTCTTGGCAGTTCTTC.

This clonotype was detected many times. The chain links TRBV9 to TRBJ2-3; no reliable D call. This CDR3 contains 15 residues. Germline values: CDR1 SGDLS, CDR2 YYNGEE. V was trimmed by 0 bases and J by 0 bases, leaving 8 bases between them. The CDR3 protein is CASSVGTHSTDTQYF. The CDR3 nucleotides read TGTGCCAGCAGCGTAGGGACCCATAGCACAGATACGCAGTATTTT.

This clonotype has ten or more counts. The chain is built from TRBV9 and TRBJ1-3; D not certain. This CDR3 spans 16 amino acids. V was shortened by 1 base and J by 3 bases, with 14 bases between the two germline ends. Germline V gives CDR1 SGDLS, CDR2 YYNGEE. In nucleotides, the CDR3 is TGTGCCAGCAGCGTATCCGGGTCTAGAGGTGGAAACACCATATATTTT. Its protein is CASSVSGSRGGNTIYF.

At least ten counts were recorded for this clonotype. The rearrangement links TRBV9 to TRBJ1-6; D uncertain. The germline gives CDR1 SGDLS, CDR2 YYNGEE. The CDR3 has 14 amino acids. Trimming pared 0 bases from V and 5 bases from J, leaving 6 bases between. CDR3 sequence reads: CASSVDRHNSPLHF. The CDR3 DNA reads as TGTGCCAGCAGCGTAGACAGACATAATTCACCCCTCCACTTT. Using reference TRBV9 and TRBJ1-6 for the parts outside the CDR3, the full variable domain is DSGVTQTPKHLITATGQRVTLRCSPRSGDLSVYWYQQSLDQGLQFLIQYYNGEERAKGNILERFSAQQFPDLHSELNLSSLELGDSALYFCASSVDRHNSPLHFGNGTRLTVT.

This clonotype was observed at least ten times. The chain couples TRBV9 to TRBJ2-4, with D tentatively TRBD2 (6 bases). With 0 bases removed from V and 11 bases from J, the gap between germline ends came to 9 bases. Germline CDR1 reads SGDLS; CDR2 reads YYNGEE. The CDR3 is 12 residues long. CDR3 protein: CASSVDWGVQYF. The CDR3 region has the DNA TGTGCCAGCAGCGTAGATTGGGGGGTTCAGTACTTC.

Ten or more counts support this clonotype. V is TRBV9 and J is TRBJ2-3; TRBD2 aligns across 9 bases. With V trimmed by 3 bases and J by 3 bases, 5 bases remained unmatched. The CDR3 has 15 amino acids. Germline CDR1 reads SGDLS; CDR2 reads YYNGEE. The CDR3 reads CASSASSGTTDTQYF. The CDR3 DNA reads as TGTGCCAGCAGCGCGTCTAGCGGGACAACAGATACGCAGTATTTT.

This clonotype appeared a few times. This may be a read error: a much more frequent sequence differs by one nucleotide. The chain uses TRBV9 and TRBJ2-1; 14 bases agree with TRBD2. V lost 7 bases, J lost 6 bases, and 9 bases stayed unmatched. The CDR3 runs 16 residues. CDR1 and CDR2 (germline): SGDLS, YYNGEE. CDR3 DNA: TGTGCCAGCGGCGAGGGACTAGCGGGAGTTTTCAATGAGCAGTTCTTC. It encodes CASGEGLAGVFNEQFF.

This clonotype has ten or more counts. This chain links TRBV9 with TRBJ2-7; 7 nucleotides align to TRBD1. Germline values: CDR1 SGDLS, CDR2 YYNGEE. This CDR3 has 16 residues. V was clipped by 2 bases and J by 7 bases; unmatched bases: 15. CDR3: CASSVLGTALNGEQYF. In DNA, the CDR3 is TGTGCCAGCAGCGTTCTCGGGACAGCCCTAAACGGGGAGCAGTACTTC.

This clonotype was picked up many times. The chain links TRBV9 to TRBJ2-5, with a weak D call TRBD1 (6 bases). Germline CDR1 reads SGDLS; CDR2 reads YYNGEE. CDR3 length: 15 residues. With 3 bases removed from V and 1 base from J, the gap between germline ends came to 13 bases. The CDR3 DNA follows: TGTGCCAGCAGCGCAGGGGCTTCCTCCCAAGAGACCCAGTACTTC. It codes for CASSAGASSQETQYF.

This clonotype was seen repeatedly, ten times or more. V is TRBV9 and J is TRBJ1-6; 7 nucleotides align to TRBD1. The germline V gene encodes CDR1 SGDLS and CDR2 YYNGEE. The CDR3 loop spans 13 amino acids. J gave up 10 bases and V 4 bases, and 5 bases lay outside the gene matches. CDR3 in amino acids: CASSTGEISPLHF. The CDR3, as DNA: TGTGCCAGCAGCACAGGGGAGATATCACCCCTCCACTTT. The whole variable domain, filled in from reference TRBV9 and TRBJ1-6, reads DSGVTQTPKHLITATGQRVTLRCSPRSGDLSVYWYQQSLDQGLQFLIQYYNGEERAKGNILERFSAQQFPDLHSELNLSSLELGDSALYFCASSTGEISPLHFGNGTRLTVT.

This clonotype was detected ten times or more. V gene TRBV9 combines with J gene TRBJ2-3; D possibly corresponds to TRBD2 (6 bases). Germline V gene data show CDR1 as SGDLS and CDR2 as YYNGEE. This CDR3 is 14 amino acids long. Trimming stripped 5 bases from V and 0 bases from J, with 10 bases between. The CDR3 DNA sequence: TGTGCCAGCAGGGAGGGACCAAGCACAGATACGCAGTATTTT. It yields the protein CASREGPSTDTQYF.

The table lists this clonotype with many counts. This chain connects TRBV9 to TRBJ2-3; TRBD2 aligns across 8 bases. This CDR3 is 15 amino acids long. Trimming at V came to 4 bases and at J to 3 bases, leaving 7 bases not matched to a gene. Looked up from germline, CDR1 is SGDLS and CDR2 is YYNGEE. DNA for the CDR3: TGTGCCAGCAGCCCCCTTAGCGGGACTACAGATACGCAGTATTTT. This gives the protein CASSPLSGTTDTQYF. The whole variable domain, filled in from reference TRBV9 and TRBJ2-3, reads DSGVTQTPKHLITATGQRVTLRCSPRSGDLSVYWYQQSLDQGLQFLIQYYNGEERAKGNILERFSAQQFPDLHSELNLSSLELGDSALYFCASSPLSGTTDTQYFGPGTRLTVL.